This is a list of T cell receptor beta chains from one sample in a study of T cells in Graves' hyperthyroidism and ophthalmopathy. Via MiXCR, TCRdb re-called the multiplex PCR reads, giving one row per CDR3 protein. This table has a few hundred thousand distinct CDR3 sequences, approximately 14% appearing once. The sample consisted of blood. The receptors were sampled from a woman in her late teens or twenties with Graves' hyperthyroidism that later progressed to Graves' ophthalmopathy. Both conserved end residues are part of each CDR3. D genes are given only for firm matches. Some rows mark clone size as missing; the rest say once, few, many or name a class of expanded clone.

D gene | J gene | clone size | V gene | CDR3 protein | CDR3 DNA
TRBD2 | TRBJ2-1 | many | TRBV28 | CASSFGGWGSSYNEQFF | TGTGCCAGCAGTTTCGGGGGGTGGGGGAGCTCCTACAATGAGCAGTTCTTC
- | TRBJ1-6 | - | TRBV4-1 | CASSQLPGLFNSPLHF | TGCGCCAGCAGCCAACTACCGGGACTGTTTAATTCACCCCTCCACTTT
TRBD1 | TRBJ1-5 | many | TRBV7-8 | CASSPRTGRDQPQHF | TGTGCCAGCAGCCCGCGGACAGGTAGGGATCAGCCCCAGCATTTT
TRBD1 | TRBJ1-6 | many | TRBV5-1 | CASSGGTAPLHF | TGCGCCAGCAGCGGAGGGACAGCACCCCTCCACTTT
TRBD2 | TRBJ2-7 | few | TRBV27 | CASSSRTSADEQYF | TGTGCCAGCAGTTCCCGGACTAGCGCGGACGAGCAGTACTTC
- | TRBJ1-5 | - | TRBV19 | CASSIGAYSNQPQHF | TGTGCCAGTAGTATAGGGGCCTATAGCAATCAGCCCCAGCATTTT
TRBD1 | TRBJ2-1 | many | TRBV29-1 | CSVEPPTWTGGSYNEQFF | TGCAGCGTTGAACCTCCGACCTGGACAGGGGGCTCCTACAATGAGCAGTTCTTC
TRBD2 | TRBJ2-3 | - | TRBV18 | CASSPEKAGTSGSTQYF | TGTGCCAGCTCACCGGAAAAAGCGGGGACTAGCGGGAGTACGCAGTATTTT
- | TRBJ2-1 | - | TRBV10-1 | CASSGRTAHNEQFF | TGCGCCAGCAGTGGACGGACAGCCCACAATGAGCAGTTCTTC
- | TRBJ2-7 | many | TRBV27 | CASSLSRAATYEQYF | TGTGCCAGCAGTTTATCGAGGGCAGCCACCTACGAGCAGTACTTC
- | TRBJ1-3 | many | TRBV30 | CARGTGDSGNTIYF | TGTGCCCGAGGTACCGGGGACTCTGGAAACACCATATATTTT
- | TRBJ1-2 | many | TRBV12-3/TRBV12-4 | CASSLGTSGYTF | TGTGCCAGCAGTTTAGGGACGAGTGGCTACACCTTC
TRBD2 | TRBJ2-5 | - | TRBV27 | CASSTGGRAYQETQYF | TGTGCCAGCAGCACCGGAGGGAGGGCCTATCAAGAGACCCAGTACTTC
TRBD2 | TRBJ2-7 | many | TRBV27 | CASSLKTSGAYEQYF | TGTGCCAGCAGTTTAAAGACTAGCGGAGCCTACGAGCAGTACTTC
- | TRBJ2-3 | many | TRBV20-1 | CSASLQNRDTQYF | TGCAGTGCTAGTCTGCAAAACCGAGATACGCAGTATTTT
- | TRBJ2-5 | - | TRBV28 | CASSGGGQEGETQYF | TGTGCCAGCAGTGGGGGGGGACAGGAGGGAGAGACCCAGTACTTC
- | TRBJ1-5 | many | TRBV27 | CASRRGGSNQPQHF | TGTGCCAGCAGACGGGGGGGTAGCAATCAGCCCCAGCATTTT
- | TRBJ2-7 | many | TRBV11-3 | CASSLNHLPGVYEQYF | TGTGCCAGCAGCTTAAACCATTTACCAGGGGTGTACGAGCAGTACTTC
- | TRBJ2-3 | many | TRBV5-1 | CASSTGSGTDTQYF | TGCGCCAGCAGCACCGGGAGCGGGACAGATACGCAGTATTTT
TRBD1 | TRBJ2-7 | - | TRBV9 | CASSGGTGLSYEQYF | TGTGCCAGCAGCGGTGGGACAGGGCTCTCCTACGAGCAGTACTTC
TRBD1 | TRBJ2-5 | many | TRBV30 | CASWGPGQGQETQYF | TGTGCCTCCTGGGGCCCGGGACAGGGACAAGAGACCCAGTACTTC
- | TRBJ1-5 | many | TRBV20-1 | CSALGHLNQPQHF | TGCAGTGCACTGGGACACCTCAATCAGCCCCAGCATTTT
TRBD1 | TRBJ1-5 | many | TRBV30 | CACQTGGNEPQHF | TGTGCCTGTCAGACAGGGGGGAATGAGCCCCAGCATTTT
- | TRBJ2-6 | few | TRBV20-1 | CSASRSQGRLGANVLTF | TGCAGTGCTAGTAGGAGTCAGGGAAGGCTTGGGGCCAACGTCCTGACTTTC
- | TRBJ2-7 | many | TRBV3-1 | CASSQDIYEQYF | TGTGCCAGCAGCCAAGATATCTACGAGCAGTACTTC
TRBD2 | TRBJ2-3 | few | TRBV24-1 | CATEFGGSTDTQYF | TGTGCCACCGAGTTCGGGGGGTCCACAGATACGCAGTATTTT
- | TRBJ2-7 | many | TRBV5-1 | CASSIAGSEYHEQYF | TGCGCCAGCAGCATAGCAGGGTCGGAATACCACGAGCAGTACTTC
TRBD1 | TRBJ2-7 | many | TRBV28 | CASSYSPGGMQYF | TGTGCCAGCAGTTACTCTCCAGGGGGCATGCAGTACTTC
- | TRBJ2-3 | many | TRBV11-2 | CASSTRTTDTQYF | TGTGCCAGCAGCACCCGGACCACAGATACGCAGTATTTT
TRBD2 | TRBJ2-1 | many | TRBV27 | CASSSGLGGNEQFF | TGTGCCAGCAGTTCGGGACTAGGGGGGAATGAGCAGTTCTTC
- | TRBJ2-4 | many | TRBV12-3/TRBV12-4 | CASSLSGHRADIQYF | TGTGCCAGCAGTTTATCCGGGCATCGAGCGGACATTCAGTACTTC
TRBD1 | TRBJ1-1 | many | TRBV12-3/TRBV12-4 | CASSLSSRGDTEAFF | TGTGCCAGCAGTTTGTCCTCCAGGGGGGACACTGAAGCTTTCTTT
- | TRBJ2-7 | many | TRBV6-2/TRBV6-3 | CASSYGQYYEQYF | TGTGCCAGCAGTTACGGGCAGTACTACGAGCAGTACTTC
- | TRBJ1-2 | few | TRBV7-3 | CASSLSRGGGYTF | TGTGCCAGCAGCTTAAGCAGGGGTGGAGGCTACACCTTC
- | TRBJ2-7 | few | TRBV20-1 | CSARDVVAVSSYEQYF | TGCAGTGCTAGAGATGTTGTGGCGGTGAGCTCCTACGAGCAGTACTTC
- | TRBJ2-7 | many | TRBV14 | CASSHRQVPYEQYF | TGTGCCAGCAGCCATCGACAGGTTCCCTACGAGCAGTACTTC